One and the same sample provided the 27 T cell receptor beta chains below, sequenced in a study of blood T cell repertoires in COVID-19. Sequenced by immunoSEQ multiplex PCR; TCRdb stores in-frame clones only, minus some. The sample gives around 250,000 clones, over 75% of which show up once; around 2% is in the top ten. The source material was PBMCs or T cells enriched from blood (not recorded which). The receptors stem from a woman aged 45-59 years who had recovered from COVID-19.

The V call is TRBV2, the J call TRBJ2-7, with D perhaps matching TRBD1 (6 bases). The CDR3 covers 13 residues. Trimming left V 5 bases short and J 2 bases short, with 10 bases between. Germline V gives CDR1 SNHLY, CDR2 FYNNEI. In DNA form, the CDR3 reads TGTGCCAGCAGTCTGCAGGGGACCTACGAGCAGTACTTC. Protein product: CASSLQGTYEQYF.

The V gene is TRBV19, the J gene TRBJ2-1, with 8 bases lining up with TRBD1. There are 13 residues in the CDR3. Looked up from germline, CDR1 is LNHDA and CDR2 is SQIVND (reference sequence). The V segment lost 1 base and the J segment 8 bases; nucleotides outside the gene matches: 1. CDR3 in DNA: TGTGCCAGTAGTATAGGGACAGGGTATGAGCAGTTCTTC. Translation: CASSIGTGYEQFF.

The chain carries TRBV7-6 and TRBJ2-2, with D perhaps TRBD1 (6 bases). There are 13 residues in the CDR3. Germline loops: CDR1 SGHVS, CDR2 FNYEAQ. The ends were cut back, 5 bases at V and 3 bases at J, with 7 bases in the middle. For the CDR3, the DNA is TGTGCCAGCAGCCACAGGGACACCGGGGAGCTGTTTTTT. Its translation: CASSHRDTGELFF.

This chain links TRBV30 with TRBJ1-2, with D unclear. Germline values: CDR1 GTSNPN, CDR2 SVGIG (reference sequence). The CDR3 loop spans 15 amino acids. Trimming left V 4 bases short and J 1 base short, with 16 bases between. Here the CDR3 DNA reads TGTGCCTGGAACCTCCAGGCAGAGAGTAACTATGGCTACACCTTC. It specifies CAWNLQAESNYGYTF.

The rearrangement joins TRBV9 to TRBJ1-2; D call uncertain. V lost 0 bases, J lost 3 bases, and 9 bases lay in between. The CDR3 runs to 14 residues. From germline, CDR1 is SGDLS and CDR2 YYNGEE. This CDR3 is CASSVDPGHYGYTF. CDR3 bases: TGTGCCAGCAGCGTAGACCCAGGTCACTATGGCTACACCTTC.

This clone came up once. The chain joins TRBV7-6 to TRBJ2-3, with 10 bases aligning to TRBD2. The length of the CDR3 is 16 residues. Trimming took 3 bases from V and 4 from J; bases not matched to a gene: 7. Germline V gene lookup returns CDR1 SGHVS and CDR2 FNYEAQ. The CDR3 protein is CASSFPSSGSSDTQYF. DNA of the CDR3: TGTGCCAGCAGCTTTCCGTCTAGCGGGAGTTCAGATACGCAGTATTTT.

The chain recombines TRBV5-6 with TRBJ2-2; 12 bases agree with TRBD1. Germline V CDR1 and CDR2: SGHDT, YYEEEE. This CDR3 contains 16 residues. V was pared by 3 bases and J by 3 bases, with 3 bases of the junction left unmatched. CDR3 DNA sequence: TGTGCCAGCAGCTGGGGGACAGGGGGCGACACCGGGGAGCTGTTTTTT. It yields the protein CASSWGTGGDTGELFF.

The sample holds one count of this clone. The rearrangement joins TRBV3-1 (or the pseudogene TRBV3-2) to TRBJ2-7, with TRBD2 identical over 8 bases. After removal of 5 bases from V and 3 bases from J, the junction contained 9 bases not matched to a gene. Germline lookup yields CDR1 LGHDT and CDR2 YNNKEL (reference sequence). The CDR3 length is 15 residues. CDR3 DNA sequence: TGTGCCAGCAGCAATCTCGGACTAGCAGACTACGAGCAGTACTTC. Translating gives CASSNLGLADYEQYF.

This clone was detected once. This chain joins TRBV6-6 and TRBJ2-3, with 8 bases identical to TRBD2. The CDR3 is 12 amino acids. In germline, CDR1 is MNHNY, CDR2 SVGAGI (reference sequence). V lost 6 bases to trimming and J lost 10 bases; unmatched junction nucleotides: 6. CDR3 in amino acids: CASSRGGDAQYF. In DNA form, the CDR3 reads TGTGCCAGCAGCCGGGGGGGGGATGCGCAGTATTTT.

The chain couples TRBV18 to TRBJ1-5; no reliable D call. The germline V gene has CDR1 KGHSH and CDR2 LQKENI. CDR3 length: 13 residues. The V end was cut by 3 bases, the J end by 5 bases, with 8 bases between. The CDR3 sequence: CASSPRVDQPQHF. In nucleotides, the CDR3 is TGTGCCAGCTCACCGAGGGTGGATCAGCCCCAGCATTTT.

The count of this clone is one. The chain joins TRBV4-2 to TRBJ1-2, with 9 bases that match TRBD1. Looked up from germline, CDR1 is LGHNA and CDR2 is YNFKEQ. V gave up 1 base and J gave up 4 bases; unmatched junction bases: 4. This CDR3 is built from 15 residues. CDR3 sequence reads: CASSQGGTGSYGYTF. The CDR3, as DNA: TGTGCCAGCAGCCAAGGGGGGACAGGGAGCTATGGCTACACCTTC.

The J gene is TRBJ2-3, the V gene TRBV3-1 (or the pseudogene TRBV3-2), with D tentatively TRBD1 (6 bases). The CDR3 loop spans 14 amino acids. The germline gives CDR1 LGHDT, CDR2 YNNKEL (reference sequence). The V end lost 5 bases, the J end lost 7 bases, and 16 bases lay between the germline ends. CDR3 amino acids: CASSYRTAPYTQYF. The CDR3 region has the DNA TGTGCCAGCAGCTACCGGACAGCCCCATATACGCAGTATTTT.

The V and J genes are TRBV6-1 and TRBJ1-1; TRBD1 matches at 8 bases. Germline values: CDR1 MNHNS, CDR2 SASEGT. V was pared by 2 bases and J by 6 bases, with 5 bases of the junction left unmatched. The CDR3 has 14 amino acids. This CDR3 reads CASSERQGKAEAFF. CDR3 bases: TGTGCCAGCAGTGAACGACAGGGGAAGGCTGAAGCTTTCTTT.

V usage is TRBV9 and J usage is TRBJ2-5; 7 positions agree with TRBD1. V gave up 0 bases and J gave up 3 bases; unmatched junction bases: 2. Per the germline V gene, CDR1 is SGDLS and CDR2 is YYNGEE. The CDR3 covers 14 residues. CDR3: CASSVGQGKETQYF. The CDR3, as DNA: TGTGCCAGCAGCGTAGGACAGGGTAAAGAGACCCAGTACTTC.

This chain joins TRBV28 and TRBJ1-2; D not resolved. Per the germline V gene, CDR1 is MDHEN and CDR2 is SYDVKM. This CDR3 contains 14 residues. V was clipped by 6 bases and J by 0 bases, with 11 bases between them. The DNA for the CDR3 is TGTGCCAGCAGCCCCCATCCAGCTAACTATGGCTACACCTTC. Residues: CASSPHPANYGYTF.

The rearrangement joins TRBV7-9 to TRBJ2-3; 7 bases match TRBD2. The CDR3 has 15 residues. Per germline, CDR1 SEHNR and CDR2 FQNEAQ (reference sequence). J was trimmed by 4 bases and V by 5 bases; bases with no gene match: 9. CDR3 sequence reads: CASSPRSGPADTQYF. DNA for the CDR3: TGTGCCAGCAGCCCCCGTAGCGGGCCGGCAGATACGCAGTATTTT. Drawing the rest from reference TRBV7-9 and TRBJ2-3, the complete variable domain is DTGVSQNPRHKITKRGQNVTFRCDPISEHNRLYWYRQTLGQGPEFLTYFQNEAQLEKSRLLSDRFSAERPKGSFSTLEIQRTEQGDSAMYLCASSPRSGPADTQYFGPGTRLTVL.

The chain has TRBV2 and TRBJ2-3; the D gene is possibly TRBD2 (6 bases). The V gene's germline CDR1 is SNHLY and CDR2 FYNNEI. The CDR3 totals 12 residues. Trimming took off 5 bases at V and 7 bases at J, with 10 bases between the two ends. The CDR3 DNA sequence: TGTGCCAGCAGTATTGGGGGGTATACGCAGTATTTT. Protein sequence: CASSIGGYTQYF. Variable domain in full (rest from reference TRBV2 and TRBJ2-3): EPEVTQTPSHQVTQMGQEVILRCVPISNHLYFYWYRQILGQKVEFLVSFYNNEISEKSEIFDDQFSVERPDGSNFTLKIRSTKLEDSAMYFCASSIGGYTQYFGPGTRLTVL.

This chain links TRBV5-4 with TRBJ1-6; 7 positions agree with TRBD1. J lost 7 bases, V lost 4 bases, and 11 bases had no gene match. This CDR3 has 16 residues. Germline lookup yields CDR1 SGHNT and CDR2 YYREEE (reference sequence). The CDR3: CASSPAGTAANSPLHF. DNA of the CDR3: TGTGCCAGCAGCCCGGCCGGGACAGCAGCCAATTCACCCCTCCACTTT.

Only one count was recorded for this clone. The rearrangement links TRBV7-2 to TRBJ1-6, with unresolved D. The V end lost 5 bases, the J end lost 7 bases, and 15 bases lay between the germline ends. The CDR3 sequence is 15 residues long. CDR1 and CDR2 (germline): SGHTA, FQGNSA. This CDR3 reads CASSTRGFLNSPLHF. Written as DNA, the CDR3 is TGTGCCAGCAGCACCCGGGGATTTTTAAATTCACCCCTCCACTTT. Using reference TRBV7-2 and TRBJ1-6 for the parts outside the CDR3, the full variable domain is GAGVSQSPSNKVTEKGKDVELRCDPISGHTALYWYRQSLGQGLEFLIYFQGNSAPDKSGLPSDRFSAERTGGSVSTLTIQRTQQEDSAVYLCASSTRGFLNSPLHFGNGTRLTVT.

The chain couples TRBV20-1 to TRBJ2-7; D not certain. The CDR3 extends over 11 amino acids. From germline, CDR1 is DFQATT and CDR2 SNEGSKA (reference sequence). V gave up 5 bases and J gave up 4 bases, with 9 bases separating them. Here the CDR3 reads CSALDSYEQYF. The CDR3 DNA is TGCAGTGCTCTCGACTCGTACGAGCAGTACTTC.

J is TRBJ2-3 and V is TRBV24-1, with TRBD2 matching over 11 bases. V lost 7 bases to trimming and J lost 6 bases; unmatched junction nucleotides: 8. The CDR3 consists of 15 residues. Germline CDR1 reads KGHDR; CDR2 reads SFDVKD. Here the CDR3 reads CATRATSGNVDTQYF. The CDR3 nucleotides are TGTGCCACCAGGGCGACTAGCGGGAATGTGGATACGCAGTATTTT.

The chain couples TRBV27 to TRBJ2-7; TRBD2 matches 12 bases. V gave up 5 bases and J gave up 5 bases; unmatched junction bases: 28. From germline, CDR1 is MNHEY and CDR2 SMNVEV (reference sequence). The CDR3 is 22 residues long. Here the CDR3 reads CASSTPTGLAGHQYQGADEQYF. The CDR3 DNA follows: TGTGCCAGCAGTACGCCCACGGGACTAGCGGGCCACCAATATCAGGGCGCCGACGAGCAGTACTTC.

This clone was observed a single time. The V call is TRBV3-1 (or the pseudogene TRBV3-2), the J call TRBJ1-1; the D is unclear. Trimming removed 6 bases at V and 5 bases at J, with 19 bases between. In germline, CDR1 is LGHDT, CDR2 YNNKEL (reference sequence). CDR3 length equals 15 residues. The CDR3 region has the DNA TGTGCCAGCAGTGATAGACGGAGTCTGAGTACTGAAGCTTTCTTT. Amino acids: CASSDRRSLSTEAFF.

This clone was seen a few times. The chain links TRBV6-4 to TRBJ2-3; TRBD2 agrees at 11 bases. Germline trimming cut 6 bases from V and 4 bases from J; bases unmatched to any gene: 6. The CDR3 has 15 residues. Germline lookup yields CDR1 MRHNA and CDR2 SNTAGT. The CDR3 region is CASSPLAGEADTQYF. The CDR3, as DNA: TGTGCCAGCAGCCCACTAGCGGGAGAGGCAGATACGCAGTATTTT.

The genes are TRBV7-8 and TRBJ2-3; D is possibly TRBD1 (6 bases). Germline lookup yields CDR1 SGHVS and CDR2 FQNEAQ. This CDR3 has 14 amino acids. Trimming removed 5 bases at V and 8 bases at J, with 17 bases between. CDR3 amino acids: CASSKGVLGATQYF. CDR3 in DNA: TGTGCCAGCAGCAAGGGGGTTTTGGGGGCTACGCAGTATTTT.

The CDR3: CSVVLAGTDTQYF. The CDR3 bases are TGCAGCGTGGTACTAGCGGGTACAGATACGCAGTATTTT. The chain couples TRBV29-1 to TRBJ2-3; TRBD2 matches 9 bases. Germline loops: CDR1 SQVTM, CDR2 ANQGSEA. V shed 6 bases and J 3 bases; nucleotides not matched to a gene: 4. This CDR3 has 13 amino acids.

CDR3 in amino acids: CASSQHFGGLNTEAFF. As DNA, the CDR3 is TGCGCCAGCAGCCAACACTTTGGGGGCCTGAACACTGAAGCTTTCTTT. The rearrangement links TRBV4-1 to TRBJ1-1; D may be TRBD1 (6 bases). The CDR3 covers 16 residues. The germline V gene encodes CDR1 MGHRA and CDR2 YSYEKL. Deletions cut 2 bases from V and 0 bases from J, with 13 bases between.